This T cell receptor beta chain emerged from a study of Ad26.COV2.S vaccination and SARS-CoV-2 variants. Study observations and caveats: Breadth and depth estimates from TCRs may understate total T cell responses.

TCRdb keeps only in-frame clones here, not all; method: immunoSEQ multiplex PCR. The sample contains roughly 410,000 clones, under 90% of which appear only once. Details on this clone: Its antigen is unknown.

The treatment was: over 15 received Ad26.COV2.S at low or high dose, single or two shots; about 5 received placebo; per-sample allocation not given. Sample collection was performed on day 63 after the first vaccine or placebo injection. The CDR3 has 14 amino acids. Germline loops: CDR1 MNHEY, CDR2 SMNVEV (reference sequence). V lost 5 bases and J lost 6, with 16 bases in between. The chain combines TRBV27 with TRBJ2-5, with D perhaps matching TRBD2 (6 bases). Sequenced material: peripheral blood, taken in a trial of Ad26.COV2.S vaccine versus placebo. The TCR originated in a person aged 18-60 years who received the Ad26.COV2.S COVID-19 vaccine or a placebo. The CDR3 coding sequence is TGTGCCAGCAGTCCCCGCGGGGCGTTACAGACCCAGTACTTC. Translated: CASSPRGALQTQYF.